One sample yielded the 4 T cell receptor beta chains listed below, sequenced in a study of blood T cell repertoires in COVID-19. Here immunoSEQ multiplex PCR was the method, and the copy in TCRdb shows in-frame clones only, minus some. The repertoire holds over 85,000 clones, with 76% as singletons. The sequencing sample was made of peripheral blood. These TCRs come from a woman of 80 years or more with acute or convalescent COVID-19.

This clone was observed a few times. The chain employs TRBV19 and TRBJ1-5; 7 positions match TRBD1. This CDR3 contains 16 residues. Unmatched junction bases numbered 7, after V lost 5 bases and J lost 0 bases. Germline V gives CDR1 LNHDA, CDR2 SQIVND (reference sequence). The CDR3 reads CASSPRQGNSNQPQHF. In DNA, the CDR3 is TGTGCCAGTAGTCCTCGACAGGGCAATAGCAATCAGCCCCAGCATTTT.

The chain couples TRBV2 to TRBJ1-5; 8 positions agree with TRBD1. This CDR3 has 16 residues. The germline V gene encodes CDR1 SNHLY and CDR2 FYNNEI. Trimming took 6 bases from V and 0 from J; bases not matched to a gene: 7. The CDR3 DNA follows: TGTGCCAGCAGGCCCGGGACAGGTCTTAGCAATCAGCCCCAGCATTTT. Amino acids: CASRPGTGLSNQPQHF.

A single count supports this clone. V is TRBV6-5 and J is TRBJ1-2; 7 nucleotides agree with TRBD1. Losses at the gene ends were 7 bases for V and 6 bases for J; bases not matched to a gene: 8. CDR1 and CDR2 from the germline V gene are MNHEY and SVGAGI. This CDR3 region has 13 residues. The CDR3 is CASISGGLDGYTF. The CDR3 DNA is TGTGCCAGCATCTCAGGGGGGTTGGATGGCTACACCTTC.

V is TRBV11-3 and J is TRBJ2-7; 11 bases align to TRBD1. Trimming removed 5 bases from V and 3 bases from J; junction bases left unmatched: 3. The germline V gene has CDR1 SGHNT and CDR2 YENEEA. This CDR3 has 14 amino acids. The CDR3 DNA reads as TGTGCCAGCAGCCCAGGGACAGGGGGCTACGAGCAGTACTTC. Translation gives CASSPGTGGYEQYF.